This T cell receptor (beta chain) was captured by sequencing in a study of T cells in Graves' hyperthyroidism and ophthalmopathy (dated by TCRdb to 2018 to 2020). About the full investigation: Peripheral blood was collected at initial diagnosis, before any treatment. After blood sampling, hyperthyroidism patients were treated with methimazole at a starting dose of 30 mg daily, and ophthalmopathy patients were treated with high-dose intravenous methylprednisolone. TCR V-J signatures able to tell the groups apart were searched for in a discovery cohort of 100 patients, of whom over 40 had Graves' ophthalmopathy and around 56 had stable Graves' hyperthyroidism. The 75 to 100 discovery patients were randomly split 7:3 into training and test sets. The study also compared thyroid tissue and blood T-cell repertoires from roughly 6 Graves' hyperthyroidism patients. Whether ophthalmopathy could be predicted prospectively was tested in an independent validation cohort made up of under 20 hyperthyroidism patients plus 17 patients who later progressed to ophthalmopathy. According to the paper, TCR Vbeta CDR3 sequencing was carried out on 120 to 150 peripheral blood samples, which came from some 41 ophthalmopathy, 75 to 80 hyperthyroidism and around 17 progressor patients. What the authors observed across the whole study: In validation, the model predicted progression to ophthalmopathy with approximately 71% sensitivity and approximately 78% specificity, a median of around six months before onset. Ophthalmopathy was separated from stable hyperthyroidism by a 13 V-J signature model, with about 88% sensitivity and approximately 84% specificity obtained in cross-validation and 80%/75% obtained in testing. Sample size was not statistically predetermined, and investigators were not blinded to group allocation. Blood samples also contained most of the expanded thyroid clonotypes (frequency above 0.001), which suggests that blood repertoires may reflect thyroid immune responses.

V trim: 3 bases; J trim: 2 bases; unmatched bases: 14. The cysteine opens and the phenylalanine closes a CDR3 of 17 amino acids. Only the CDR3 part of the read is kept: 51 bases, read in frame from the first base. Reading the germline V gene gives CDR1 SGHDT and CDR2 YYEEEE. Amplification of TCR beta CDR3 regions was carried out from RNA transcripts. The TCR CDR3 was subjected to a first round of RT-PCR using the HTBI primer set and the Qiagen OneStep RT-PCR kit. Libraries were constructed in a second round of multiplex PCR, after which size selection and purification were carried out. Libraries were sequenced paired-end with 100 bp reads on an Illumina HiSeq2000. The study's own analysis went as follows. SOAPnuke was used to process the raw data, throwing out any read that contained adapters or uncalled bases, had a mean Phred below 15, or lacked an exact constant-primer or identifier match. High-quality paired reads were merged with COPE v1.2.5, and unique nucleotide sequences were defined as clonotypes. MiTCR v1.1 was used to align the clonotypes against IMGT TRBV, TRBD and TRBJ reference segments. Only V-J combinations with frequency above 0.0001, covering about 99% of repertoires, were analysed. A TCS score was defined as the ratio between F50 (clonal expansion) and ExV (chaos), using BLOSUM62-based TCRdist between CDR3 peptides within each V-J. Welch's t-statistics and random forest reduced 450 to 600 V-J features to about 13, which were used in a naive Bayes classifier (R e1071). TCRdb reprocessed the public reads (quality trimming at Q25 with fastp, clone calling with MiXCR) and kept in-frame beta chains. Each record represents a unique CDR3 protein, reported with the most common genes and DNA among its rows. Here the V and J calls rest on TCRdb's processing, not on the authors' analysis. The sample yields 550,000 to 650,000 distinct CDR3 sequences; 13% to 15% were counted once. Of the sample, about 14% falls within the top ten clones.

A patient counted as having stable Graves' hyperthyroidism if no progression to ophthalmopathy occurred over 18 months of follow-up. Hyperthyroidism patients were newly diagnosed, with disease duration under 2 months, and aged 18 to 65 years. Any patient with an uncontrolled infection, another autoimmune disease, pregnancy or lactation was excluded. Clinical symptoms, serum thyroxine and TRAb, thyroid ultrasound, and orbital computed tomography formed the basis for the diagnoses. PBMCs were separated from under 12 ml of fresh peripheral blood using Ficoll-Paque density gradient centrifugation. Trizol reagent was used to extract total RNA, and RNA quality was then checked on an Agilent 2100 Bioanalyzer. This clonotype occurred a few times. The target of this receptor is not known. No per-base quality is available; no much larger clone lies one base away.

This TCR was recovered from a woman in her forties with Graves' hyperthyroidism. The sample consisted of blood. The chain uses TRBV5-6 and TRBJ2-7; TRBD1 lines up with 7 middle nucleotides. CDR3 protein: CASSSIDRENLPYEQYF. In nucleotide form, the sequence is TGTGCCAGCAGCTCCATTGACAGGGAAAACCTTCCCTACGAGCAGTACTTC.